These T cell receptor beta chains were read from a single sample in a study of blood T cell repertoires in COVID-19. Measured with immunoSEQ multiplex PCR; TCRdb has only the in-frame clones, and not every one. The repertoire holds around 80,000 clones, around nine tenths seen once, with about 8% in the top ten. The sample comprised peripheral blood. These receptors all stem from an elderly man with active or convalescent COVID-19. Each CDR3 is given with its conserved first and last residue. A D gene is named only where the DNA matches it firmly. Size tells how often a clone was seen (once, few, many) or the class of an expanded clone, and some rows leave it out.

j_call clone_size v_call d_call cdr3_aa cdr3_nt
TRBJ2-6 - TRBV5-1 - CASSATSGANVLTF TGCGCCAGCAGCGCCACTTCTGGGGCCAACGTCCTGACTTTC
TRBJ2-1 - TRBV30 - CAWNRDSPYNEQFF TGTGCCTGGAACCGGGACTCACCCTACAATGAGCAGTTCTTC
TRBJ2-2 once TRBV7-2 - CASSPPPGTGELFF TGTGCCAGCAGCCCGCCCCCGGGGACCGGGGAGCTGTTTTTT
TRBJ2-1 - TRBV18 TRBD2 CASSQGLAVPSYNEQFF TGTGCCAGCTCCCAAGGACTAGCGGTACCCTCCTACAATGAGCAGTTCTTC
TRBJ2-3 - TRBV5-8 - CASSLVAPSTDTQYF TGTGCCAGCAGCTTGGTAGCTCCTAGCACAGATACGCAGTATTTT
TRBJ1-5 - TRBV19 TRBD1 CASSTDRERNQPQHF TGTGCCAGTAGTACTGACAGGGAGAGGAATCAGCCCCAGCATTTT
TRBJ2-1 few TRBV7-9 - CASSLGGTTTRRGEQFF TGTGCCAGCAGCTTAGGAGGAACGACCACCCGTCGGGGTGAGCAGTTCTTC
TRBJ1-3 - TRBV4-1 - CASSQEGQPSGNTIYF TGCGCCAGCAGCCAAGAGGGACAACCCTCTGGAAACACCATATATTTT
TRBJ1-1 - TRBV5-1 - CASSLDSSEAFF TGCGCCAGCAGCTTGGACAGTTCTGAAGCTTTCTTT
TRBJ2-2 - TRBV5-4 - CASSFSGINTGELFF TGTGCCAGCAGCTTTTCGGGAATTAACACCGGGGAGCTGTTTTTT
TRBJ1-5 - TRBV3-1/TRBV3-2 - CASSQVAGTQHF TGTGCCAGCAGCCAAGTGGCTGGTACCCAGCATTTT